This entry lists 11 T cell receptor beta chains sequenced from one sample in a study of cytomegalovirus exposure and HLA in healthy donors. Generated by immunoSEQ multiplex PCR, the TCRdb table keeps only in-frame clones and is missing some. Altogether more than 90,000 clones are present, approximately 89% being singletons, with the ten largest covering 1.5% to 2%. Sequencing was performed on PBMCs. These receptors originate from a man aged 18 to 30 in good health and CMV-seronegative.

This chain uses TRBV6-5 with TRBJ2-1; perhaps TRBD2 as D (6 bases). V was shortened by 4 bases and J by 4 bases, with 14 bases between the two germline ends. The CDR3 consists of 15 residues. CDR1 and CDR2 from the germline V gene are MNHEY and SVGAGI. CDR3 coding DNA: TGTGCCAGCAGTTCCGGGGACTCGGTATACAATGAGCAGTTCTTC. Translated, it gives CASSSGDSVYNEQFF.

V is TRBV18 and J is TRBJ1-4, with TRBD1 matching 7 bases. The CDR3 consists of 15 residues. Germline-derived CDR1 and CDR2 are KGHSH and LQKENI. Unmatched junction bases numbered 4, after V lost 1 base and J lost 5 bases. In DNA form, the CDR3 reads TGTGCCAGCTCACCACGAGGACAGGCCAATGAAAAACTGTTTTTT. It is translated as CASSPRGQANEKLFF.

The V call is TRBV2, the J call TRBJ1-2; no definite D call. Trimming took 6 bases from V and 6 from J, leaving 11 bases between them. Germline assignment: CDR1 SNHLY and CDR2 FYNNEI. The length of the CDR3 is 12 residues. The CDR3 is CASRYRPDGYTF. Here the CDR3 DNA reads TGTGCCAGCAGGTACAGACCGGATGGCTACACCTTC.

The chain combines TRBV27 with TRBJ2-7; D is possibly TRBD1 (6 bases). Germline CDR1 reads MNHEY; CDR2 reads SMNVEV (reference sequence). V gave up 8 bases and J gave up 3 bases, with 8 bases separating them. The CDR3 has 11 residues. The DNA of the CDR3 is TGTGCCAGCGGGACACTCTACGAGCAGTACTTC. Protein product: CASGTLYEQYF.

This chain joins TRBV15 and TRBJ2-3, with 10 bases lining up with TRBD1. V lost 1 base, J lost 9 bases, and 10 bases stayed unmatched. Germline V gene sequence: CDR1 LNHNV, CDR2 YYDKDF (reference sequence). This CDR3 comprises 16 residues. The CDR3 reads CATSRVRRQGAYTQYF. The CDR3 DNA reads as TGTGCCACCAGCAGAGTTCGGAGACAGGGGGCATACACGCAGTATTTT.

A single count supports this clone. The chain recombines TRBV10-3 with TRBJ2-3; 8 bases are shared with TRBD2. Losses at the gene ends were 3 bases for V and 2 bases for J; bases not matched to a gene: 1. CDR1 ENHRY and CDR2 SYGVKD come from the germline V gene. This CDR3 is built from 14 residues. CDR3 residues: CAISDGLATDTQYF. CDR3 bases: TGTGCCATCAGTGATGGACTAGCCACAGATACGCAGTATTTT.

The J gene is TRBJ2-7, the V gene TRBV5-1, with D possibly matching TRBD2 (6 bases). The germline V gene encodes CDR1 SGHRS and CDR2 YFSETQ. This CDR3 region has 14 residues. Trimming shortened V by 3 bases and J by 0 bases, and 10 bases separated the two germline ends. The CDR3 nucleotides read TGCGCCAGCAGCTGGGGGGACCGCTCCTACGAGCAGTACTTC. The encoded protein is CASSWGDRSYEQYF.

The gene calls are TRBV4-1 and TRBJ2-7, with 7 bases that match TRBD1. This CDR3 region has 15 residues. V lost 2 bases to trimming and J lost 1 base; unmatched junction nucleotides: 5. Germline V lookup: CDR1 MGHRA, CDR2 YSYEKL. The CDR3 reads CASSQYRGSSYEQYF. In nucleotides, the CDR3 is TGCGCCAGCAGCCAATACAGGGGTTCTTCCTACGAGCAGTACTTC.

The chain is built from TRBV28 and TRBJ2-2, with D maybe TRBD1 (6 bases). Trimming cost V 3 bases and J 3 bases, with 14 bases left between them. From germline, CDR1 is MDHEN and CDR2 SYDVKM. This CDR3 is built from 16 residues. The CDR3, as DNA: TGTGCCAGCAGTTTGACAGGACAACGTGACACCGGGGAGCTGTTTTTT. Translated, it gives CASSLTGQRDTGELFF.

The chain employs TRBV5-1 and TRBJ2-2; D is unresolved. From germline, CDR1 is SGHRS and CDR2 YFSETQ. V was trimmed by 3 bases and J by 5 bases, leaving 11 bases between them. This CDR3 comprises 14 residues. The CDR3 region is CASSSLERTGELFF. CDR3 DNA sequence: TGCGCCAGCAGCTCCCTCGAGAGGACCGGGGAGCTGTTTTTT.

CDR3 amino acids: CASSTRGRHNSPLHF. In nucleotides, the CDR3 is TGTGCCAGCAGCACCAGGGGACGGCATAATTCACCCCTCCACTTT. The rearrangement uses TRBV5-6 and TRBJ1-6, with TRBD1 as a possible D gene (6 bases). The V end lost 4 bases, the J end lost 5 bases, and 13 bases lay between the germline ends. From germline, CDR1 is SGHDT and CDR2 YYEEEE. This CDR3 region has 15 residues.